The 31 T cell receptor beta chains below come from one sample, sequenced in a study of blood T cell repertoires in COVID-19. Here immunoSEQ multiplex PCR was the method, and the copy in TCRdb shows in-frame clones only, minus some. Among some 150,000 clones listed, more than 80% were seen once. Sequencing was done on a sample of peripheral blood. These receptors originate from a man between 60 and 70 years old with acute or convalescent COVID-19.

CDR3 nucleotide sequence: TGCGCCAGCACCCCGGGACAGAATAATTCACCCCTCCACTTT. It translates to CASTPGQNNSPLHF. The chain joins TRBV5-1 to TRBJ1-6; 7 bases map to TRBD1. CDR3 size: 14 residues. CDR1 SGHRS and CDR2 YFSETQ come from the germline V gene. V lost 6 bases to trimming and J lost 5 bases; unmatched junction nucleotides: 5.

CDR3 amino acids: CASSGGVTGEQYF. CDR3 bases: TGCGCCAGCAGTGGCGGGGTTACGGGCGAGCAGTACTTC. The rearrangement joins TRBV10-2 to TRBJ2-7; D may be TRBD2 (6 bases). The CDR3 has 13 amino acids. V shed 4 bases and J shed 6 bases, with 13 bases lying between them. Looked up from germline, CDR1 is WSHSY and CDR2 is SAAADI.

This clone came up a few times. This CDR3 reads CASSPTISNTGELFF. The CDR3 DNA reads TGTGCCAGTAGTCCGACAATCTCGAACACCGGGGAGCTGTTTTTT. The chain is built from TRBV19 and TRBJ2-2; D unresolved. CDR3 length: 15 amino acids. Germline CDR1 and CDR2: LNHDA and SQIVND (reference sequence). The V end was cut by 5 bases, the J end by 0 bases, with 10 bases between.

This chain joins TRBV9 and TRBJ2-1, with 7 bases identical to TRBD2. Germline CDR1 reads SGDLS; CDR2 reads YYNGEE. The CDR3 totals 13 residues. Trimming at V came to 3 bases and at J to 7 bases, leaving 4 bases not matched to a gene. The DNA of the CDR3 is TGTGCCAGCAGCGGCGGGGGTTCAAATGAGCAGTTCTTC. This encodes CASSGGGSNEQFF.

The chain combines TRBV24-1 with TRBJ2-1, with no clear D. CDR3 length equals 16 residues. Germline-derived CDR1 and CDR2 are KGHDR and SFDVKD. Trimming took off 0 bases at V and 2 bases at J, with 10 bases between the two ends. In DNA form, the CDR3 reads TGTGCCACCAGTGATTTGCCGCAAAGCCCCTACAATGAGCAGTTCTTC. Translated: CATSDLPQSPYNEQFF.

The chain is built from TRBV30 and TRBJ1-1; a possible D gene is TRBD1 (5 bases). The CDR3 is 15 amino acids. The V gene's germline CDR1 is GTSNPN and CDR2 SVGIG (reference sequence). V lost 5 bases to trimming and J lost 0 bases, with 16 bases between them. The CDR3 protein is CAWEIPSRVNTEAFF. Here the CDR3 DNA reads TGTGCCTGGGAAATCCCATCCAGGGTGAACACTGAAGCTTTCTTT.

The chain has TRBV3-1 (or the pseudogene TRBV3-2) and TRBJ1-6; tentatively, D is TRBD1 (6 bases). CDR1 LGHDT and CDR2 YNNKEL come from the germline V gene (reference sequence). The CDR3 is made up of 14 amino acids. The V gene lost 2 bases and the J gene lost 14 bases, with 16 bases spanning the gap. The chain's CDR3 is CASSQKGGEKALHF. CDR3 sequence (DNA): TGTGCCAGCAGCCAAAAAGGGGGTGAGAAGGCCCTCCACTTT.

V and J are TRBV6-5 and TRBJ1-1, with 7 bases fitting TRBD1. The CDR3 contains 14 residues. Germline V gene sequence: CDR1 MNHEY, CDR2 SVGAGI. Trimming took 6 bases from V and 7 from J; bases not matched to a gene: 11. DNA for the CDR3: TGTGCCAGCAGCTCCGACAGGGTGTATAGTGAAGCTTTCTTT. This encodes CASSSDRVYSEAFF.

V is TRBV29-1 and J is TRBJ1-1; D is undetermined. The CDR3 runs 12 residues. The germline V and J ends were trimmed by 5 bases and 1 base, with 8 bases remaining between them. Germline CDR1 SQVTM, CDR2 ANQGSEA. The CDR3 DNA is TGCAGCGTTAAACAGAGGAACACTGAAGCTTTCTTT. This translates into CSVKQRNTEAFF.

This clone was picked up one time. This sequence joins TRBV4-2 and TRBJ1-5; possible D gene TRBD1, 5 bases. In germline, CDR1 is LGHNA, CDR2 YNFKEQ. The V and J ends lost 5 bases and 2 bases respectively, with 10 bases between them. The CDR3 is made up of 14 amino acids. For the CDR3, the DNA is TGTGCCAGCAGCTCGGGGGTAGGCAATCAGCCCCAGCATTTT. This sequence encodes CASSSGVGNQPQHF.

This chain connects TRBV18 to TRBJ2-7; a weak D match, TRBD1 (5 bases). CDR1 and CDR2 (germline): KGHSH, LQKENI. The V and J ends lost 1 base and 2 bases respectively, with 12 bases between them. The CDR3 is 15 amino acids. The CDR3, as DNA: TGTGCCAGCTCACCACAGGAGCAGGGTCCCTACGAGCAGTACTTC. Protein sequence: CASSPQEQGPYEQYF. The variable domain in full, with the rest retrieved from reference TRBV18 and TRBJ2-7, is NAGVMQNPRHLVRRRGQEARLRCSPMKGHSHVYWYRQLPEEGLKFMVYLQKENIIDESGMPKERFSAEFPKEGPSILRIQQVVRGDSAAYFCASSPQEQGPYEQYFGPGTRLTVT.

The chain links TRBV19 to TRBJ1-2; TRBD1 might be the D (5 bases). Germline CDR1 and CDR2: LNHDA and SQIVND (reference sequence). This CDR3 spans 16 amino acids. The V gene lost 2 bases and the J gene lost 8 bases, with 21 bases spanning the gap. CDR3 loop: CASSIRDSQFPMGYTF. The CDR3 coding sequence is TGTGCCAGTAGTATACGCGACAGCCAATTCCCTATGGGCTACACCTTC. Drawing the rest from reference TRBV19 and TRBJ1-2, the complete variable domain is DGGITQSPKYLFRKEGQNVTLSCEQNLNHDAMYWYRQDPGQGLRLIYYSQIVNDFQKGDIAEGYSVSREKKESFPLTVTSAQKNPTAFYLCASSIRDSQFPMGYTFGSGTRLTVV.

This clone was counted a single time. The chain has TRBV2 and TRBJ2-2; the match to TRBD2 covers 14 bases. Germline V gene data show CDR1 as SNHLY and CDR2 as FYNNEI. The CDR3 has 17 amino acids. Trimming removed 8 bases from V and 7 bases from J; junction bases left unmatched: 12. This chain's CDR3 is CASAKLGLAGGHGELFF. CDR3 bases: TGTGCCAGCGCGAAGCTAGGACTAGCGGGGGGCCACGGGGAGCTGTTTTTT.

This clone was picked up one time. This chain joins TRBV2 and TRBJ1-1, with D uncertain. The germline V gene encodes CDR1 SNHLY and CDR2 FYNNEI. Trimming shortened V by 3 bases and J by 1 base, and 6 bases separated the two germline ends. The CDR3 totals 13 residues. The CDR3 reads CASSESQNTEAFF. The CDR3 nucleotides are TGTGCCAGCAGTGAGTCCCAGAACACTGAAGCTTTCTTT.

The chain is built from TRBV5-6 and TRBJ2-2, with 8 bases fitting TRBD1. CDR1 is SGHDT and CDR2 is YYEEEE in the germline V gene. This CDR3 spans 15 amino acids. Trimming removed 6 bases from V and 2 bases from J; junction bases left unmatched: 6. In DNA, the CDR3 is TGTGCCAGCACCCAGGGGGCGCGAAACACCGGGGAGCTGTTTTTT. Its translation is CASTQGARNTGELFF.

The CDR3 DNA sequence: TGTGCCAGCAGCAAACAGGGCGCTGAGCAGTTCTTC. This sequence encodes CASSKQGAEQFF. The chain joins TRBV7-8 to TRBJ2-1; weak D call: TRBD1 (6 bases). The V and J ends lost 5 bases and 9 bases respectively, with 11 bases between them. The V gene's germline CDR1 is SGHVS and CDR2 FQNEAQ. The CDR3 loop spans 12 amino acids.

This clone has a single count. V and J are TRBV5-4 and TRBJ1-2; D is ambiguous. The CDR3 sequence is 13 residues long. The germline V gene encodes CDR1 SGHNT and CDR2 YYREEE (reference sequence). V gave up 0 bases and J gave up 8 bases, with 11 bases separating them. The CDR3 protein is CASSLVGAPGYTF. The CDR3 region has the DNA TGTGCCAGCAGCTTGGTAGGAGCGCCCGGCTACACCTTC.

This rearrangement joins TRBV7-2 to TRBJ1-2; 8 bases are a match to TRBD1. The length of the CDR3 is 16 residues. V was clipped by 1 base and J by 3 bases; unmatched bases: 7. Germline values: CDR1 SGHTA, CDR2 FQGNSA. Here the CDR3 reads CASSLEPGQVYYGYTF. DNA for the CDR3: TGTGCCAGCAGCTTAGAACCGGGACAGGTATACTATGGCTACACCTTC.

The V gene is TRBV2, the J gene TRBJ2-5; TRBD2 might be the D (7 bases). Per the germline V gene, CDR1 is SNHLY and CDR2 is FYNNEI. This CDR3 comprises 15 residues. Trimming stripped 3 bases from V and 4 bases from J, with 15 bases between. The CDR3 DNA sequence: TGTGCCAGCAGTGAGGAGGGGGGGCGAGTAGAGACCCAGTACTTC. It specifies CASSEEGGRVETQYF.

This chain connects TRBV6-4 to TRBJ2-1, with TRBD2 matching 8 bases. Trimming at V came to 4 bases and at J to 3 bases, leaving 11 bases not matched to a gene. The germline V gene encodes CDR1 MRHNA and CDR2 SNTAGT. The CDR3 sequence is 17 residues long. The CDR3 is CASSALPPRGGYNEQFF. The CDR3 coding sequence is TGTGCCAGCAGTGCCCTACCCCCACGGGGGGGCTACAATGAGCAGTTCTTC.

V is TRBV7-9 and J is TRBJ2-1; maybe TRBD1 (5 bases). This CDR3 has 17 amino acids. Trimming left V 1 base short and J 0 bases short, with 13 bases between. CDR1 is SEHNR and CDR2 is FQNEAQ in the germline V gene (reference sequence). The CDR3 spells CASSLVGTGASYNEQFF. DNA of the CDR3: TGTGCCAGCAGCTTAGTCGGCACAGGCGCCTCCTACAATGAGCAGTTCTTC.

The chain is built from TRBV6-5 and TRBJ1-5, with 11 bases matching TRBD1. V shed 6 bases, J shed 3 bases, and the junction held 4 bases outside the gene matches. The germline V gene encodes CDR1 MNHEY and CDR2 SVGAGI. CDR3 length equals 15 residues. Here the CDR3 DNA reads TGTGCCAGCAGGTCTGGACAGGGGGCCAATCAGCCCCAGCATTTT. This translates into CASRSGQGANQPQHF.

The chain joins TRBV6-5 to TRBJ1-1; D unresolved. The germline V gene has CDR1 MNHEY and CDR2 SVGAGI. This CDR3 contains 15 residues. Deletions cut 5 bases from V and 1 base from J, with 14 bases between. This CDR3 reads CASSPQSVANTEAFF. The DNA of the CDR3 is TGTGCCAGCAGTCCCCAATCTGTAGCGAACACTGAAGCTTTCTTT.

The V and J genes are TRBV19 and TRBJ2-1; D is unresolved. Germline V gene lookup returns CDR1 LNHDA and CDR2 SQIVND (reference sequence). Trimming removed 2 bases at V and 4 bases at J, with 12 bases between. The CDR3 is 15 residues long. In nucleotides, the CDR3 is TGTGCCAGTAGTATAACCGCAGATTTATACAATGAGCAGTTCTTC. Translated: CASSITADLYNEQFF.

This rearrangement joins TRBV3-1 (or the pseudogene TRBV3-2) to TRBJ2-1; 10 positions agree with TRBD2. The CDR3 loop spans 19 amino acids. The V gene end was trimmed by 1 base and the J gene end by 0 bases; junction bases not matched to a gene: 9. Germline assignment: CDR1 LGHDT and CDR2 YNNKEL (reference sequence). The CDR3 is CASSQVQRGGLSSYNEQFF. The CDR3 DNA reads TGTGCCAGCAGCCAAGTCCAGCGGGGGGGTCTTAGCTCCTACAATGAGCAGTTCTTC.

V and J are TRBV7-7 and TRBJ2-7; D possibly corresponds to TRBD1 (6 bases). With 5 bases removed from V and 1 base from J, the gap between germline ends came to 9 bases. CDR3 length: 13 amino acids. The germline gives CDR1 SSHAT, CDR2 FNYEAQ (reference sequence). This chain's CDR3 is CASSATGSYEQYF. In nucleotides, the CDR3 is TGTGCCAGCAGCGCAACAGGGTCCTACGAGCAGTACTTC.

CDR3 region: CASSPHRSGREKLFF. As DNA, the CDR3 is TGTGCCAGCAGCCCCCACAGGTCTGGAAGAGAAAAACTGTTTTTT. This chain links TRBV7-9 with TRBJ1-4; perhaps TRBD1 as D (5 bases). Germline CDR1 SEHNR, CDR2 FQNEAQ (reference sequence). This CDR3 contains 15 residues. V was shortened by 5 bases and J by 8 bases, with 18 bases between the two germline ends.

The chain recombines TRBV2 with TRBJ2-7; D uncertain. Per the germline V gene, CDR1 is SNHLY and CDR2 is FYNNEI. Between the trimmed V and J ends, which lost 7 bases and 1 base, there was a span of 5 bases. The CDR3 has 11 residues. This CDR3 is CASTGSYEQYF. CDR3 coding DNA: TGTGCCAGCACAGGTTCCTACGAGCAGTACTTC.

CDR3 coding DNA: TGTGCCAGCAGCCAGGGACAAGACCTATATTTT. Translating gives CASSQGQDLYF. The chain links TRBV3-1 (or the pseudogene TRBV3-2) to TRBJ1-3, with D possibly being TRBD1 (6 bases). The CDR3 extends over 11 amino acids. Germline V CDR1 and CDR2: LGHDT, YNNKEL (reference sequence). Between the trimmed V and J ends, which lost 3 bases and 14 bases, there was a span of 11 bases.

This clone is a singleton in its sample. This chain connects TRBV10-3 to TRBJ2-3, with 10 positions matching TRBD2. CDR3 size: 13 residues. Losses at the gene ends were 4 bases for V and 6 bases for J; bases not matched to a gene: 1. From germline, CDR1 is ENHRY and CDR2 SYGVKD. DNA of the CDR3: TGTGCCATCAGTGGTAGCGGGGGGGATACGCAGTATTTT. Its translation is CAISGSGGDTQYF.

This clone has only a few counts. The chain recombines TRBV7-2 with TRBJ2-1; TRBD2 matches 7 bases. CDR1 is SGHTA, CDR2 FQGNSA, per germline. The V segment lost 2 bases and the J segment 11 bases; nucleotides outside the gene matches: 6. The CDR3 runs 13 residues. The CDR3 DNA is TGTGCCAGCAGCTTATTTGCGGGGGTTAAGCAGTTCTTC. Translation: CASSLFAGVKQFF.